Below are 5 T cell receptor beta chains sequenced from a single sample in a study of blood T cell repertoires in COVID-19. Assay used: immunoSEQ multiplex PCR; TCRdb lists only in-frame clones, some missing. The table has 410,000 or so clones, around 89% seen once. The sample consisted of peripheral blood. These receptors all come from a woman aged 40 to 50 with COVID-19, enrolled during active disease.

The chain recombines TRBV21-1 with TRBJ1-1; the table's D call, TRBD1, has no DNA check behind it. TRBV21-1 is shown as a pseudogene. This CDR3 contains 19 residues. In DNA form, the CDR3 reads TGTGCCAGCGTGCTCCTTACCCTCTTGAGACAGGGGGCGCACACTGAAGCTTTCTTT. Amino acid sequence: CASVLLTLLRQGAHTEAFF.

The chain has TRBV18 and TRBJ2-1; tentatively, D is TRBD2 (6 bases). V was shortened by 1 base and J by 3 bases, with 19 bases between the two germline ends. The germline gives CDR1 KGHSH, CDR2 LQKENI. This CDR3 region has 18 residues. CDR3: CASSPRLASEEYYNEQFF. CDR3 nucleotide sequence: TGTGCCAGCTCACCACGGCTGGCTAGCGAGGAGTACTACAATGAGCAGTTCTTC.

The genes are TRBV9 and TRBJ2-2, with D perhaps TRBD1 (6 bases). Germline loops: CDR1 SGDLS, CDR2 YYNGEE. Trimming left V 2 bases short and J 5 bases short, with 13 bases between. This CDR3 comprises 15 residues. The CDR3 DNA sequence: TGTGCCAGCAGCGTGGGGTTAACAGGGACCGGGGAGCTGTTTTTT. This codes for CASSVGLTGTGELFF.

This clone appeared a few times. The sample holds other DNA sequences that translate to the same CDR3. J is TRBJ2-7 and V is TRBV28; TRBD2 is a possible D gene (5 bases). The CDR3 has 13 amino acids. Germline V lookup: CDR1 MDHEN, CDR2 SYDVKM. Between the trimmed V and J ends, which lost 6 bases and 0 bases, there was a span of 9 bases. The CDR3 sequence is CASRTGSSYEQYF. The CDR3 nucleotides are TGTGCCAGCAGAACGGGGAGCTCCTACGAGCAGTACTTC.

This clone was detected once. This chain uses TRBV7-9 with TRBJ1-2; a weak D match, TRBD1 (5 bases). The V gene's germline CDR1 is SEHNR and CDR2 FQNEAQ (reference sequence). The CDR3 totals 17 residues. V shed 0 bases and J shed 4 bases, with 18 bases lying between them. CDR3 sequence: CASSLAGALGLSYGYTF. CDR3 bases: TGTGCCAGCAGCTTAGCAGGGGCCCTGGGGCTCTCCTATGGCTACACCTTC.